The 16 T cell receptor beta chains below come from one sample, sequenced in a study of human T cells and chemical hapten exposure. From the RACE reads, TCRdb called clonotypes with MiXCR, one entry per CDR3 protein. This repertoire shows under 50,000 distinct CDR3 sequences, approximately 9.5% found once; its top ten account for approximately 26%. Noted time point: patch test 3, about 24 weeks after DPC sensitization. Treatment denoted: therapeutic diphenylcyclopropenone sensitization with weekly scalp DPC. The total RNA was obtained from whole blood that was not fractionated. Source: whole blood, taken in connection with sensitization to the hapten diphenylcyclopropenone (DPC). The receptors originated from a man aged 45-65 years with alopecia areata. Some clones in this sample may be carry-over from other donors' samples.

Ten or more counts support this clonotype. The V gene is TRBV20-1, the J gene TRBJ2-7; 9 nucleotides match TRBD1. Germline CDR1 reads DFQATT; CDR2 reads SNEGSKA (reference sequence). The V and J ends lost 6 bases and 0 bases, in that order; junction bases with no gene match: 6. This CDR3 is built from 14 residues. The chain's CDR3 is CSARGDRASYEQYF. CDR3 nucleotide sequence: TGCAGTGCCCGAGGGGACAGGGCCTCCTACGAGCAGTACTTC.

The CDR3 DNA follows: TGTGCCAGCAGCCCGGTCTTCGCGGGAGCTGCAGATACGCAGTATTTT. As protein: CASSPVFAGAADTQYF. The genes are TRBV7-2 and TRBJ2-3, with 7 bases identical to TRBD2. There are 16 residues in the CDR3. Trimming took 5 bases from V and 4 from J; bases not matched to a gene: 12. CDR1 and CDR2 (germline): SGHTA, FQGNSA.

The chain couples TRBV9 to TRBJ2-3; D remains unclear. Germline V gene data show CDR1 as SGDLS and CDR2 as YYNGEE. There are 13 residues in the CDR3. V lost 0 bases, J lost 2 bases, and 4 bases lay in between. The DNA for the CDR3 is TGTGCCAGCAGCGTAGTGTCCACAGATACGCAGTATTTT. Translation: CASSVVSTDTQYF.

This clonotype was counted many times. In nucleotides, the CDR3 is TGCGCCAGCAGCTGGACAGGGGGCGGCGGGGAGCTGTTTTTT. Translating gives CASSWTGGGGELFF. V gene TRBV5-1 combines with J gene TRBJ2-2, with 11 bases lining up with TRBD1. CDR3 length equals 14 residues. V was clipped by 3 bases and J by 7 bases; unmatched bases: 2. Germline CDR1 and CDR2: SGHRS and YFSETQ.

This clonotype was found a few times. Written as DNA, the CDR3 is TGTGCCAGTAGCCGAGGGTCCTGGGACTACGAGCAGTACTTC. It specifies CASSRGSWDYEQYF. The gene calls are TRBV19 and TRBJ2-7; D possibly corresponds to TRBD2 (5 bases). CDR1 is LNHDA and CDR2 is SQIVND in the germline V gene (reference sequence). The CDR3 has 14 residues. Trimming stripped 6 bases from V and 3 bases from J, with 15 bases between.

This clonotype was observed many times. The chain links TRBV20-1 to TRBJ2-3; D is ambiguous. The V end was cut by 6 bases, the J end by 4 bases, with 5 bases between. The germline V gene has CDR1 DFQATT and CDR2 SNEGSKA (reference sequence). The CDR3 length is 10 residues. The CDR3 DNA is TGCAGTGCGGTTCCAGATACGCAGTATTTT. This gives the protein CSAVPDTQYF.

This chain links TRBV29-1 with TRBJ2-2; D is possibly TRBD1 (5 bases). The germline V gene has CDR1 SQVTM and CDR2 ANQGSEA. The V gene lost 7 bases and the J gene lost 4 bases, with 10 bases spanning the gap. The CDR3 is 12 amino acids. The CDR3 spells CSGGHPTGELFF. For the CDR3, the DNA is TGCAGCGGTGGACACCCCACCGGGGAGCTGTTTTTT.

This clonotype was seen ten or more times. The chain couples TRBV12-3 or TRBV12-4 to TRBJ1-2, with TRBD1 identical over 10 bases. The CDR3 consists of 13 residues. V lost 8 bases and J lost 2; bases outside the gene matches: 2. The CDR3 sequence: CASGGQGNYGYTF. The CDR3 DNA sequence: TGTGCCAGCGGGGGACAGGGGAACTATGGCTACACCTTC.

Comments on this clonotype: Mismatch with germline at one junction end may stem from a read error. The chain recombines TRBV11-2 with TRBJ2-5, with D tentatively TRBD1 (6 bases). This CDR3 is built from 13 residues. Germline lookup yields CDR1 SGHAT and CDR2 FQNNGV. In DNA form, the CDR3 reads TGTACCAGCAGGGGAATACCTGAAGAGACCCAGTACTTC. This gives the protein CTSRGIPEETQYF.

Many counts were recorded for this clonotype. This rearrangement joins TRBV3-1 to TRBJ2-1; 8 nucleotides align to TRBD2. CDR1 and CDR2 (germline): LGHDT, YNNKEL (reference sequence). Trimming at V came to 1 base and at J to 0 bases, leaving 8 bases not matched to a gene. CDR3 size: 18 residues. For the CDR3, the DNA is TGTGCCAGCAGCCAAGTTGGATCTAGCGGGTTCTCCTACAATGAGCAGTTCTTC. Translating gives CASSQVGSSGFSYNEQFF.

The chain links TRBV28 to TRBJ2-7; D perhaps matches TRBD2 (5 bases). V was clipped by 6 bases and J by 3 bases, with 9 bases between them. The germline CDR1 and CDR2 sequences are MDHEN and SYDVKM. This CDR3 is 12 amino acids long. The chain's CDR3 is CASSRGYYEQYF. The CDR3 nucleotides read TGTGCCAGCAGCCGGGGATACTACGAGCAGTACTTC.

Ten or more counts support this clonotype. The rearrangement joins TRBV28 to TRBJ2-5; D remains ambiguous. The CDR3 is made up of 12 amino acids. Germline V gene lookup returns CDR1 MDHEN and CDR2 SYDVKM. Trimming left V 4 bases short and J 5 bases short, with 8 bases between. The CDR3, as DNA: TGTGCCAGCAGTTGGGGTGGGGAGACCCAGTACTTC. The encoded protein is CASSWGGETQYF. The full variable domain, completed using reference TRBV28 and TRBJ2-5, is DVKVTQSSRYLVKRTGEKVFLECVQDMDHENMFWYRQDPGLGLRLIYFSYDVKMKEKGDIPEGYSVSREKKERFSLILESASTNQTSMYLCASSWGGETQYFGPGTRLLVL.

This clonotype was observed a few times. The V gene is TRBV7-2, the J gene TRBJ1-3; D remains ambiguous. The CDR3 has 15 amino acids. Germline V gene sequence: CDR1 SGHTA, CDR2 FQGNSA. Trimming removed 1 base from V and 4 bases from J, with 11 bases in between. This chain's CDR3 is CASSLDKVIGNTIYF. CDR3 bases: TGTGCCAGCAGCTTAGATAAAGTTATCGGAAACACCATATATTTT. The full variable domain, completed using reference TRBV7-2 and TRBJ1-3, is GAGVSQSPSNKVTEKGKDVELRCDPISGHTALYWYRQSLGQGLEFLIYFQGNSAPDKSGLPSDRFSAERTGGSVSTLTIQRTQQEDSAVYLCASSLDKVIGNTIYFGEGSWLTVV.

This clonotype was detected a few times. The chain carries TRBV5-5 and TRBJ2-3, with 13 bases that match TRBD2. Germline CDR1 reads SGHKS; CDR2 reads YYEKEE (reference sequence). Trimming removed 2 bases from V and 0 bases from J; junction bases left unmatched: 3. CDR3 size: 17 residues. The CDR3 is CASSFGLAGASTDTQYF. DNA for the CDR3: TGTGCCAGCAGCTTTGGACTAGCGGGAGCTAGCACAGATACGCAGTATTTT.

This clonotype was counted ten times or more. The rearrangement uses TRBV29-1 and TRBJ2-3; D remains ambiguous. CDR1 SQVTM and CDR2 ANQGSEA come from the germline V gene. The CDR3 is made up of 12 amino acids. V lost 3 bases and J 2 bases, leaving 6 bases between the germline ends. In DNA form, the CDR3 reads TGCAGCGTTGAGGCAGCCACAGATACGCAGTATTTT. This sequence encodes CSVEAATDTQYF.

This clonotype turned up a few times. The DNA of the CDR3 is TGTGCCAGCAGCCGGCCCAAGGCTAGCGGGAGGGCCGGACCCTACAATGAGCAGTTCTTC. Amino acids: CASSRPKASGRAGPYNEQFF. J is TRBJ2-1 and V is TRBV7-2; 12 bases are shared with TRBD2. Germline CDR1 reads SGHTA; CDR2 reads FQGNSA. With V trimmed by 5 bases and J by 2 bases, 16 bases remained unmatched. The CDR3 length is 20 residues.